These T cell receptor beta chains were read from a single sample in a study of vaccination and CD4 T cells after COVID-19. TCRdb re-called the PCR reads with MiXCR, one entry per CDR3 protein. The sample lists about 15,000 distinct CDR3 sequences; approximately 52% were seen once. These receptors are not linked to any known antigen. The sample consisted of CD4+ T cells from blood, cultured in vitro. The receptors come from a human donor who had recovered from COVID-19. Both conserved end residues are part of each CDR3. Each record gives: V gene, clone size, CDR3 length, CDR3 protein. Not all rows give a size; the values are once, few, many and, for expanded clones, a class.

V: TRBV7-9; size: NA; length: 18; CDR3: CASSPIPTESSYNSPLHF
V: TRBV30; size: few; length: 17; CDR3: CAWSAGQTFLNNQPQHF
V: TRBV27; size: NA; length: 16; CDR3: CASSLSGQGGVYGYTF
V: TRBV27; size: NA; length: 14; CDR3: CASSSSRGNQPQHF
V: TRBV5-1; size: NA; length: 15; CDR3: CASSLGWGENTEAFF
V: TRBV20-1; size: NA; length: 15; CDR3: CSARDGGHIQETRYF
V: TRBV12-3/TRBV12-4; size: NA; length: 15; CDR3: CASSFLSGVKETQYF
V: TRBV7-2; size: NA; length: 11; CDR3: CASSSSGEQFF
V: TRBV7-3; size: NA; length: 13; CDR3: CASGRVVTDTQYF
V: TRBV19; size: NA; length: 14; CDR3: CASSILGTGTEAFF
V: TRBV15; size: NA; length: 14; CDR3: CATSRAGRDYGYTF
V: TRBV6-1; size: NA; length: 12; CDR3: CASSAGGDEQYF
V: TRBV7-2; size: NA; length: 14; CDR3: CASSLASMGQPQHF
V: TRBV12-3/TRBV12-4; size: few; length: 15; CDR3: CASSNGRGRNYGYTF
V: TRBV29-1; size: NA; length: 13; CDR3: CSVEETGYTEAFF
V: TRBV20-1; size: NA; length: 12; CDR3: CSAAFLNTEAFF
V: TRBV10-3; size: NA; length: 14; CDR3: CATAQDRATGELFF
V: TRBV20-1; size: once; length: 14; CDR3: CSGVPVEANYGYTF
V: TRBV7-2; size: few; length: 13; CDR3: CASSSQGRHGYTF
V: TRBV20-1; size: NA; length: 12; CDR3: CSAREGNSPLHF
V: TRBV7-2; size: NA; length: 15; CDR3: CASSLGTTSGNTIYF
V: TRBV6-1; size: NA; length: 16; CDR3: CASSPGQGVQDYGYTF
V: TRBV28; size: few; length: 14; CDR3: CASSLGDRNSPLHF
V: TRBV24-1; size: NA; length: 17; CDR3: CATSDSADRVGNQPQHF
V: TRBV7-8; size: NA; length: 14; CDR3: CASSPLALDQPQHF
V: TRBV5-3; size: few; length: 15; CDR3: CASSSPWGVTDTQYF